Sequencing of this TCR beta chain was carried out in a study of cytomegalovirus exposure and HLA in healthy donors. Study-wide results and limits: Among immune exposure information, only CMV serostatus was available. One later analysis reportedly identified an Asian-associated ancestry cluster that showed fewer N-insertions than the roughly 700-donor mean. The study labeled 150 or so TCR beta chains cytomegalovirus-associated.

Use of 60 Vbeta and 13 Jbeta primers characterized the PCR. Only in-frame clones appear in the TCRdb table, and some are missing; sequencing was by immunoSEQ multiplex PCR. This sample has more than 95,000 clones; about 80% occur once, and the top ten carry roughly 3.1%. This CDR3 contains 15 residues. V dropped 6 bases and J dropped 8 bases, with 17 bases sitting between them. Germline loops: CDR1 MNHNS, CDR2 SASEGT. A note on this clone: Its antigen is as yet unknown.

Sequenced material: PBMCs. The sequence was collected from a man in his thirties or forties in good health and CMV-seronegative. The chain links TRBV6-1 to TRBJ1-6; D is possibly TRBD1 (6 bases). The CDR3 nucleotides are TGTGCCAGCAGGGACTTCAGGGGTATGGATTCACCCCTCCACTTT. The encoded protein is CASRDFRGMDSPLHF.